The 26 T cell receptor beta chains below all came from one sample that was sequenced in a study of Ad26.COV2.S vaccination and SARS-CoV-2 variants. Assay used: immunoSEQ multiplex PCR; TCRdb lists only in-frame clones, some missing. The sample has more than 150,000 clones; roughly 89% are singletons. The starting material was peripheral blood, obtained after recovery from COVID-19. These receptors came from a human donor who had recovered from COVID-19.

This chain uses TRBV27 with TRBJ2-2; no clear D gene. The length of the CDR3 is 12 residues. Trimming cost V 8 bases and J 4 bases, with 8 bases left between them. Germline V CDR1 and CDR2: MNHEY, SMNVEV (reference sequence). This CDR3 is CASRSPTGELFF. CDR3 nucleotides: TGTGCCAGCCGCAGCCCCACCGGGGAGCTGTTTTTT.

The gene calls are TRBV16 and TRBJ1-1; D is ambiguous. Trimming stripped 3 bases from V and 0 bases from J, with 5 bases between. The CDR3 totals 13 residues. CDR1 KGHSY and CDR2 FQNENV come from the germline V gene. As DNA, the CDR3 is TGTGCCAGCAGCCAGGGGATGAACACTGAAGCTTTCTTT. It yields the protein CASSQGMNTEAFF.

This clone was picked up a small number of times. The rearrangement joins TRBV6-5 to TRBJ2-7; D is unresolved. Germline values: CDR1 MNHEY, CDR2 SVGAGI. V gave up 5 bases and J gave up 5 bases, with 13 bases separating them. The CDR3 has 13 residues. The CDR3 loop is CASSRGKPDEQYF. The CDR3 coding sequence is TGTGCCAGCAGTAGAGGCAAACCGGACGAGCAGTACTTC.

Comment on this clone: A much more abundant neighbour one base away suggests this may be a read error. Within the sample, other DNA sequences also encode this same CDR3. This rearrangement joins TRBV5-1 to TRBJ1-3; no firm D call. The V and J ends lost 0 bases and 0 bases respectively, with 4 bases between them. The CDR3 is 14 residues long. CDR1 is SGHRS and CDR2 is YFSETQ in the germline V gene. In DNA, the CDR3 is TGCGCCAGCAGCTTGGATAGCTCTGGAAACACCATATATTTT. Translation gives CASSLDSSGNTIYF.

The chain has TRBV11-3 and TRBJ1-5; perhaps TRBD1 as D (5 bases). Trimming cost V 0 bases and J 7 bases, with 19 bases left between them. Germline values: CDR1 SGHNT, CDR2 YENEEA. This CDR3 has 17 amino acids. CDR3 nucleotides: TGTGCCAGCAGCTTAGATCGAGGACTTATCGGGGGGCAGCCCCAGCATTTT. This translates into CASSLDRGLIGGQPQHF.

The chain couples TRBV21-1 to TRBJ2-3; the DNA was not used to check the table's D call, TRBD1. TRBV21-1 is a pseudogene segment. The CDR3 is 16 residues long. CDR3 nucleotides: TGTGCCAGCAGCAAATCCCGGACAGGGGTTACAGATACGCAGTATTTT. As protein: CASSKSRTGVTDTQYF.

CDR3 DNA sequence: TGCGCCAGCAGCTTGGTGGGACAGGCGTACAATGAGCAGTTCTTC. It translates to CASSLVGQAYNEQFF. The genes are TRBV5-1 and TRBJ2-1; 8 bases match TRBD1. CDR3 length: 15 amino acids. Looked up from germline, CDR1 is SGHRS and CDR2 is YFSETQ. The ends lost 0 bases at V and 4 bases at J; junction bases unmatched: 3.

The chain employs TRBV2 and TRBJ1-5, with D unresolved. The CDR3 length is 13 residues. CDR1 SNHLY and CDR2 FYNNEI come from the germline V gene. V lost 3 bases, J lost 0 bases, and 3 bases lay in between. The CDR3: CASSETSNQPQHF. DNA for the CDR3: TGTGCCAGCAGTGAGACTAGCAATCAGCCCCAGCATTTT.

The rearrangement uses TRBV19 and TRBJ2-1, with D perhaps TRBD2 (5 bases). The V and J ends lost 1 base and 0 bases respectively, with 7 bases between them. Germline CDR1 is LNHDA and CDR2 is SQIVND (reference sequence). This CDR3 region has 15 residues. The CDR3 sequence is CASSIAGSSYNEQFF. In DNA form, the CDR3 reads TGTGCCAGTAGTATAGCTGGGAGCTCCTACAATGAGCAGTTCTTC.

The CDR3 sequence: CASSYRTGTSYEQYF. CDR3 in DNA: TGTGCCAGCAGCTACCGGACAGGGACCTCCTACGAGCAGTACTTC. The chain links TRBV13 to TRBJ2-7; 8 positions match TRBD1. J was trimmed by 0 bases and V by 4 bases; bases with no gene match: 5. The CDR3 totals 15 residues. Per the germline V gene, CDR1 is PRHDT and CDR2 is FYEKMQ (reference sequence).

V usage is TRBV28 and J usage is TRBJ2-7; weak D call: TRBD2 (5 bases). The CDR3 has 12 residues. The V end was cut by 5 bases, the J end by 2 bases, with 7 bases between. Looked up from germline, CDR1 is MDHEN and CDR2 is SYDVKM. The CDR3 loop is CASSPGAYEQYF. The CDR3 bases are TGTGCCAGCAGTCCCGGGGCCTACGAGCAGTACTTC. Variable domain in full (rest from reference TRBV28 and TRBJ2-7): DVKVTQSSRYLVKRTGEKVFLECVQDMDHENMFWYRQDPGLGLRLIYFSYDVKMKEKGDIPEGYSVSREKKERFSLILESASTNQTSMYLCASSPGAYEQYFGPGTRLTVT.

The V gene is TRBV10-3, the J gene TRBJ2-5, with 7 bases lining up with TRBD2. Trimming removed 5 bases from V and 2 bases from J; junction bases left unmatched: 2. The CDR3 loop spans 13 amino acids. Germline CDR1 reads ENHRY; CDR2 reads SYGVKD. CDR3 residues: CAISLAGQETQYF. In nucleotides, the CDR3 is TGTGCCATCAGTTTAGCGGGTCAAGAGACCCAGTACTTC.

This rearrangement joins TRBV19 to TRBJ2-5, with a possible D match to TRBD1 (6 bases). Germline V gives CDR1 LNHDA, CDR2 SQIVND (reference sequence). Trimming shortened V by 5 bases and J by 5 bases, and 15 bases separated the two germline ends. CDR3 length: 14 residues. In DNA, the CDR3 is TGTGCCAGTAGTCTTTTACAGGGATGGGAGACCCAGTACTTC. Its protein is CASSLLQGWETQYF.

The chain links TRBV7-3 to TRBJ2-3; TRBD2 aligns across 7 bases. The V gene's germline CDR1 is SGHTA and CDR2 FQGTGA. This CDR3 region has 15 residues. Trimming took 1 base from V and 7 from J; bases not matched to a gene: 8. In nucleotides, the CDR3 is TGTGCCAGCAGCTTAATGGGCGGGAGAGTCCATACGCAGTATTTT. It is translated as CASSLMGGRVHTQYF.

This clone was seen just once. CDR3 DNA sequence: TGTGCCAGCAGTCCCCGGGACAGGGGATACAATGAGCAGTTCTTC. It yields the protein CASSPRDRGYNEQFF. J is TRBJ2-1 and V is TRBV6-6; 10 nucleotides match TRBD1. CDR1 and CDR2 (germline): MNHNY, SVGAGI (reference sequence). Trimming at V came to 5 bases and at J to 4 bases, leaving 5 bases not matched to a gene. This CDR3 is built from 15 residues.

V is TRBV7-2 and J is TRBJ2-1; D possibly corresponds to TRBD1 (6 bases). Per the germline V gene, CDR1 is SGHTA and CDR2 is FQGNSA. Trimming removed 3 bases from V and 5 bases from J, with 11 bases in between. CDR3 length equals 14 residues. This CDR3 is CASSLGTPHNEQFF. CDR3 DNA: TGTGCCAGCAGCTTGGGGACACCACACAATGAGCAGTTCTTC. Looking up the rest from reference TRBV7-2 and TRBJ2-1 gives the full variable domain: GAGVSQSPSNKVTEKGKDVELRCDPISGHTALYWYRQSLGQGLEFLIYFQGNSAPDKSGLPSDRFSAERTGGSVSTLTIQRTQQEDSAVYLCASSLGTPHNEQFFGPGTRLTVL.

The chain couples TRBV19 to TRBJ2-3; 9 bases are shared with TRBD1. V shed 3 bases, J shed 6 bases, and the junction held 13 bases outside the gene matches. Looked up from germline, CDR1 is LNHDA and CDR2 is SQIVND (reference sequence). The length of the CDR3 is 17 residues. This CDR3 is CASSIPWGTGNTDTQYF. CDR3 coding DNA: TGTGCCAGTAGTATTCCTTGGGGGACAGGGAATACCGATACGCAGTATTTT.

The chain combines TRBV2 with TRBJ1-5; perhaps TRBD1 as D (6 bases). The CDR3 runs to 15 residues. CDR1 is SNHLY and CDR2 is FYNNEI in the germline V gene. Between the trimmed V and J ends, which lost 7 bases and 5 bases, there was a span of 18 bases. CDR3 bases: TGTGCCAGCACCCCATGGGTGTCAGGGGATCAGCCCCAGCATTTT. Translated, it gives CASTPWVSGDQPQHF.

About this clone itself: This sample also contains other DNA sequences that code for the same CDR3. V is TRBV5-1 and J is TRBJ2-1, with a possible D match to TRBD1 (6 bases). Germline lookup yields CDR1 SGHRS and CDR2 YFSETQ. V lost 0 bases to trimming and J lost 2 bases, with 15 bases between them. The CDR3 is 17 residues long. In DNA form, the CDR3 reads TGCGCCAGCAGCTTGGGTCTTAGGGGGTTGACCTACAATGAGCAGTTCTTC. It yields the protein CASSLGLRGLTYNEQFF. Looking up the rest from reference TRBV5-1 and TRBJ2-1 gives the full variable domain: KAGVTQTPRYLIKTRGQQVTLSCSPISGHRSVSWYQQTPGQGLQFLFEYFSETQRNKGNFPGRFSGRQFSNSRSEMNVSTLELGDSALYLCASSLGLRGLTYNEQFFGPGTRLTVL.

J is TRBJ2-1 and V is TRBV6-2 or TRBV6-3; TRBD2 agrees at 14 bases. The CDR3 is 16 residues long. Germline V gene sequence: CDR1 MNHEY, CDR2 SVGEGT. V lost 2 bases, J lost 8 bases, and 5 bases stayed unmatched. The CDR3 spells CASSYGGLAGDYEQFF. The CDR3 nucleotides read TGTGCCAGCAGTTACGGGGGACTAGCGGGAGATTATGAGCAGTTCTTC.

The chain links TRBV7-2 to TRBJ2-1; 8 bases fit TRBD1. Germline-derived CDR1 and CDR2 are SGHTA and FQGNSA. Trimming took 2 bases from V and 4 from J; bases not matched to a gene: 4. The CDR3 has 15 residues. The CDR3 sequence is CASSLPRTGYNEQFF. In DNA form, the CDR3 reads TGTGCCAGCAGCTTACCCAGGACAGGGTACAATGAGCAGTTCTTC.

The genes are TRBV5-6 and TRBJ2-5, with no clear D. The CDR3 length is 13 residues. CDR1 and CDR2 (germline): SGHDT, YYEEEE. Trimming took 0 bases from V and 1 from J, leaving 4 bases between them. CDR3 loop: CASSLGIQETQYF. The DNA of the CDR3 is TGTGCCAGCAGCTTGGGAATCCAAGAGACCCAGTACTTC.

The CDR3 DNA reads TGCGCCAGCAGCCAAGTTCCCACGGAAACGCAGTATTTT. Protein sequence: CASSQVPTETQYF. The chain has TRBV4-1 and TRBJ2-3; D remains unclear. V was pared by 1 base and J by 9 bases, with 11 bases between. There are 13 residues in the CDR3. Per germline, CDR1 MGHRA and CDR2 YSYEKL.

This clone has a single count. The V and J genes are TRBV4-1 and TRBJ1-4, with 10 bases that match TRBD1. The CDR3 length is 15 residues. CDR1 is MGHRA, CDR2 YSYEKL, per germline. Germline trimming cut 1 base from V and 8 bases from J; bases unmatched to any gene: 4. The CDR3 DNA follows: TGCGCCAGCAGCCAAGGGGACAGGGGATGGGAAAAACTGTTTTTT. Its translation is CASSQGDRGWEKLFF.

The rearrangement links TRBV18 to TRBJ1-3; 11 bases are shared with TRBD1. After removal of 3 bases from V and 2 bases from J, the junction contained 0 bases not matched to a gene. The CDR3 spans 15 residues. CDR1 is KGHSH and CDR2 is LQKENI in the germline V gene. The DNA for the CDR3 is TGTGCCAGCTCACCGGGACAGGGGGCTGGAAACACCATATATTTT. Translation gives CASSPGQGAGNTIYF.

The V and J genes are TRBV7-2 and TRBJ2-1; TRBD2 agrees at 11 bases. This CDR3 is 17 amino acids long. J was trimmed by 7 bases and V by 1 base; bases with no gene match: 9. Per the germline V gene, CDR1 is SGHTA and CDR2 is FQGNSA. Here the CDR3 DNA reads TGTGCCAGCAGCTTAGGGTCTAGCGGGGGGCCAGGGAATGAGCAGTTCTTC. Its translation: CASSLGSSGGPGNEQFF. Based on the CDR3 plus reference TRBV7-2 and TRBJ2-1, the full variable domain is GAGVSQSPSNKVTEKGKDVELRCDPISGHTALYWYRQSLGQGLEFLIYFQGNSAPDKSGLPSDRFSAERTGGSVSTLTIQRTQQEDSAVYLCASSLGSSGGPGNEQFFGPGTRLTVL.